The 15 T cell receptor beta chains below all came from one sample that was sequenced in a study of blood T cell repertoires in COVID-19. Profiling relied on immunoSEQ multiplex PCR, and the TCRdb table lists in-frame clones only, not all of them. Of 190,000 or so clones in the sample, 87% were seen once. The sequenced sample consisted of peripheral blood. The source is a woman aged 18-29 years who had recovered from COVID-19.

The gene calls are TRBV5-6 and TRBJ1-2; the match to TRBD1 covers 8 bases. The CDR3 runs 17 residues. The germline gives CDR1 SGHDT, CDR2 YYEEEE. V lost 4 bases, J lost 4 bases, and 15 bases stayed unmatched. The CDR3 here is CASSPRGTGIPLYGYTF. CDR3 sequence (DNA): TGTGCCAGCAGCCCACGCGGGACAGGCATTCCACTCTATGGCTACACCTTC. Full variable domain (remainder filled in from reference TRBV5-6 and TRBJ1-2): DAGVTQSPTHLIKTRGQQVTLRCSPKSGHDTVSWYQQALGQGPQFIFQYYEEEERQRGNFPDRFSGHQFPNYSSELNVNALLLGDSALYLCASSPRGTGIPLYGYTFGSGTRLTVV.

The chain combines TRBV18 with TRBJ1-5; 8 nucleotides agree with TRBD1. The germline V gene encodes CDR1 KGHSH and CDR2 LQKENI. V dropped 2 bases and J dropped 6; count of bases not matched to a gene: 9. The CDR3 is 16 amino acids. CDR3 sequence (DNA): TGTGCCAGCTCACCAATTTCGACAGGGGTCTCTCAGCCCCAGCATTTT. This encodes CASSPISTGVSQPQHF.

The rearrangement uses TRBV18 and TRBJ2-7; D not resolved. Germline loops: CDR1 KGHSH, CDR2 LQKENI. The V end was cut by 3 bases, the J end by 7 bases, with 16 bases between. The CDR3 extends over 14 amino acids. The CDR3 loop reads CASSPRHTLNEQYV. CDR3 in DNA: TGTGCCAGCTCACCCCGACATACGCTGAATGAGCAGTACGTC.

This chain uses TRBV4-1 with TRBJ1-6; D perhaps matches TRBD1 (6 bases). The CDR3 runs 15 residues. Germline values: CDR1 MGHRA, CDR2 YSYEKL. V dropped 0 bases and J dropped 5 bases, with 8 bases sitting between them. The CDR3 DNA sequence: TGCGCCAGCAGCCAAGATACAGGGAATAATTCACCCCTCCACTTT. Its translation: CASSQDTGNNSPLHF.

The chain is built from TRBV7-9 and TRBJ1-6; a weak D match, TRBD1 (5 bases). The V and J ends lost 2 bases and 5 bases respectively, with 13 bases between them. Germline loops: CDR1 SEHNR, CDR2 FQNEAQ (reference sequence). The CDR3 consists of 16 residues. This chain's CDR3 is CASSLRGILDNSPLHF. CDR3 DNA sequence: TGTGCCAGCAGCTTACGGGGGATCTTGGATAATTCACCCCTCCACTTT.

In DNA, the CDR3 is TGTGCCAGTAGTATCACAGGGGGAACTGAAGCTTTCTTT. Its translation: CASSITGGTEAFF. V is TRBV19 and J is TRBJ1-1; the match to TRBD1 covers 8 bases. The CDR3 length is 13 residues. Germline assignment: CDR1 LNHDA and CDR2 SQIVND (reference sequence). Germline trimming cut 3 bases from V and 5 bases from J; bases unmatched to any gene: 2. Full variable domain (remainder filled in from reference TRBV19 and TRBJ1-1): DGGITQSPKYLFRKEGQNVTLSCEQNLNHDAMYWYRQDPGQGLRLIYYSQIVNDFQKGDIAEGYSVSREKKESFPLTVTSAQKNPTAFYLCASSITGGTEAFFGQGTRLTVV.

This sequence joins TRBV3-1 (or the pseudogene TRBV3-2) and TRBJ2-4; 7 bases fit TRBD2. Germline V gene sequence: CDR1 LGHDT, CDR2 YNNKEL (reference sequence). Trimming took 1 base from V and 0 from J; bases not matched to a gene: 6. The CDR3 runs 17 residues. Here the CDR3 reads CASSQAGRILAKNIQYF. The CDR3 DNA reads TGTGCCAGCAGCCAAGCCGGGAGGATCCTAGCCAAAAACATTCAGTACTTC.

This clone has a single count. CDR3 sequence: CASTYAPLAGKYEQYF. DNA for the CDR3: TGTGCCAGCACCTATGCCCCGTTAGCGGGGAAATACGAGCAGTACTTC. The chain couples TRBV2 to TRBJ2-7; 8 bases agree with TRBD2. This CDR3 is 16 amino acids long. V was clipped by 7 bases and J by 4 bases; unmatched bases: 15. Germline V gene sequence: CDR1 SNHLY, CDR2 FYNNEI.

This clone was counted between two and nine times. This chain uses TRBV5-8 with TRBJ2-7, with D perhaps TRBD1 (6 bases). The CDR3 length is 14 residues. Trimming removed 2 bases at V and 3 bases at J, with 12 bases between. The germline gives CDR1 SGHTS, CDR2 YDEGEE. The CDR3 spells CASSFRDTFYEQYF. The CDR3 DNA follows: TGTGCCAGCAGCTTCCGGGACACCTTCTACGAGCAGTACTTC.

The genes are TRBV6-2 or TRBV6-3 and TRBJ2-7, with TRBD1 as a possible D gene (5 bases). Trimming took 3 bases from V and 2 from J, leaving 11 bases between them. Germline-derived CDR1 and CDR2 are MNHEY and SVGEGT. The CDR3 has 14 residues. The CDR3 region is CASSYGSRAYEQYV. The CDR3 nucleotides read TGTGCCAGCAGTTATGGCTCCAGGGCCTACGAGCAGTACGTC.

The chain has TRBV6-4 and TRBJ2-1; 11 bases agree with TRBD2. J lost 4 bases, V lost 4 bases, and 3 bases had no gene match. The CDR3 length is 15 residues. The germline CDR1 and CDR2 sequences are MRHNA and SNTAGT. CDR3 protein: CASSVLAGGYNEQFF. In DNA, the CDR3 is TGTGCCAGCAGTGTCCTAGCGGGAGGTTACAATGAGCAGTTCTTC.

The rearrangement uses TRBV7-9 and TRBJ1-2; tentative D call: TRBD1 (6 bases). Germline-derived CDR1 and CDR2 are SEHNR and FQNEAQ (reference sequence). Trimming pared 2 bases from V and 2 bases from J, leaving 24 bases between. The CDR3 sequence is 19 residues long. The CDR3 nucleotides are TGTGCCAGCAGCTTATCCGCGACACTCCGACCGGACAGAAACTATGGCTACACCTTC. It encodes CASSLSATLRPDRNYGYTF.

The chain uses TRBV2 and TRBJ1-4; D not certain. The V gene's germline CDR1 is SNHLY and CDR2 FYNNEI. This CDR3 region has 14 residues. V was pared by 5 bases and J by 0 bases, with 7 bases between. The CDR3, as DNA: TGTGCCAGCAGTAAGACTGCAACTAATGAAAAACTGTTTTTT. Amino acid sequence: CASSKTATNEKLFF. Full variable domain (outside the CDR3, taken from reference TRBV2 and TRBJ1-4): EPEVTQTPSHQVTQMGQEVILRCVPISNHLYFYWYRQILGQKVEFLVSFYNNEISEKSEIFDDQFSVERPDGSNFTLKIRSTKLEDSAMYFCASSKTATNEKLFFGSGTQLSVL.

This rearrangement joins TRBV7-9 to TRBJ2-6; weak D call: TRBD1 (6 bases). V shed 2 bases and J shed 2 bases, with 10 bases lying between them. There are 16 residues in the CDR3. In germline, CDR1 is SEHNR, CDR2 FQNEAQ (reference sequence). The CDR3: CASSLNREPGANVLTF. The CDR3 DNA reads as TGTGCCAGCAGCTTAAACAGGGAACCTGGGGCCAACGTCCTGACTTTC. The full variable domain, in which reference TRBV7-9 and TRBJ2-6 provide the parts outside the CDR3, is DTGVSQNPRHKITKRGQNVTFRCDPISEHNRLYWYRQTLGQGPEFLTYFQNEAQLEKSRLLSDRFSAERPKGSFSTLEIQRTEQGDSAMYLCASSLNREPGANVLTFGAGSRLTVL.

The rearrangement links TRBV18 to TRBJ1-1; no clear D. Germline V lookup: CDR1 KGHSH, CDR2 LQKENI. The CDR3 covers 15 residues. V lost 0 bases and J lost 8, with 16 bases in between. The CDR3 sequence is CASSPPSRVQAEAFF. As DNA, the CDR3 is TGTGCCAGCTCACCACCGTCGCGCGTCCAGGCGGAAGCTTTCTTT.